This T cell receptor (beta chain) came from a study of human T cells and chemical hapten exposure. Study-wide results and limits: While controls formed fewer of them, expanded TCRs formed significantly more large CDR3 similarity clusters. TCRs at high frequency, those above 1 in 1000, did not change with DPC sensitization.

Sample time point: patch test 2, 6 weeks after DPC sensitization. Specified treatment: therapeutic diphenylcyclopropenone sensitization with weekly scalp DPC. Within the library, unique molecular identifiers were attached to each individual cDNA molecule. TCRdb recomputed calls from the RACE reads with MiXCR, one row per CDR3 protein. The table has about 40,000 distinct CDR3 sequences, around 3% seen once. This clonotype came up many times. What it binds is not known. The CDR3 consists of 14 residues. The germline V and J ends were trimmed by 3 bases and 4 bases, with 13 bases remaining between them. Germline assignment: CDR1 DFQATT and CDR2 SNEGSKA (reference sequence).

V gene TRBV20-1 combines with J gene TRBJ2-1; unclear D gene. The material was whole blood, obtained in connection with sensitization to the hapten diphenylcyclopropenone (DPC). The TCR sequence derives from a man between 40 and 49 years old with alopecia areata. Some clones in this sample may be carry-over from other donors' samples. In nucleotides, the CDR3 is TGCAGTGCTAGTATGGCTTTCTGGTACAATGAGCAGTTCTTC. Encoded protein: CSASMAFWYNEQFF.